One sample yielded the 15 T cell receptor beta chains listed below, sequenced in a study of shared T cell receptors in the human thymus. Data came from immunoSEQ multiplex PCR; TCRdb stores just in-frame clones and leaves some out. The sample records hundreds of thousands of clones, 75% to 85% being singletons. The same data also contributed to another study, on human thymus T cells.

Sequencing input: thymocytes. The receptors were gathered from a boy younger than two with a congenital heart defect.

The chain links TRBV9 to TRBJ2-3, with D tentatively TRBD2 (6 bases). Deletions cut 3 bases from V and 7 bases from J, with 21 bases between. Looked up from germline, CDR1 is SGDLS and CDR2 is YYNGEE. The CDR3 runs 16 residues. CDR3 DNA sequence: TGTGCCAGCAGCGCTGGGGGGAAACTAGCAGGAAATACGCAGTATTTT. Protein sequence: CASSAGGKLAGNTQYF.

The chain carries TRBV12-5 and TRBJ2-7, with 8 bases lining up with TRBD2. V gave up 7 bases and J gave up 0 bases; unmatched junction bases: 5. The CDR3 runs 14 residues. Germline CDR1 and CDR2: LGHNT and FRNRAP. CDR3 nucleotides: TGTGCTAGTGCTCCCGGGACTAGCTCCTACGAGCAGTACTTC. Translated, it gives CASAPGTSSYEQYF.

This clone occurred once. The rearrangement links TRBV5-1 to TRBJ2-3; D is unresolved. V gave up 5 bases and J gave up 2 bases, with 9 bases separating them. The germline gives CDR1 SGHRS, CDR2 YFSETQ. The CDR3 consists of 13 residues. CDR3 region: CASRVTDTDTQYF. The CDR3 DNA sequence: TGCGCCAGCAGGGTGACTGACACAGATACGCAGTATTTT.

This clone has more than one count but fewer than ten. The rearrangement joins TRBV7-6 to TRBJ2-3; the match to TRBD2 covers 9 bases. The J segment lost 6 bases and the V segment lost 5 bases, leaving 9 bases of the junction unmatched. The length of the CDR3 is 15 residues. Germline CDR1 and CDR2: SGHVS and FNYEAQ. The CDR3: CASSRGTSNQDTQYF. CDR3 nucleotides: TGTGCCAGCAGCCGCGGGACTAGCAATCAGGATACGCAGTATTTT.

The J gene is TRBJ2-7, the V gene TRBV19; D might be TRBD1 (6 bases). The CDR3 is made up of 13 amino acids. V gave up 10 bases and J gave up 4 bases, with 17 bases separating them. Germline V CDR1 and CDR2: LNHDA, SQIVND (reference sequence). Here the CDR3 DNA reads TGTGCCACCGCTCAACAGGGAGTGTACGAGCAGTACTTC. Protein sequence: CATAQQGVYEQYF.

This chain joins TRBV12-5 and TRBJ2-2; tentatively, D is TRBD2 (5 bases). The CDR3 spans 13 residues. Germline lookup yields CDR1 LGHNT and CDR2 FRNRAP. The chain's CDR3 is CAVSGMNTGELFF. The DNA for the CDR3 is TGTGCCGTATCCGGGATGAACACCGGGGAGCTGTTTTTT.

This chain uses TRBV6-1 with TRBJ1-5, with a possible D match to TRBD1 (6 bases). The length of the CDR3 is 14 residues. From germline, CDR1 is MNHNS and CDR2 SASEGT. V gave up 5 bases and J gave up 7 bases, with 15 bases separating them. CDR3: CASSQGQTGQPQHF. The CDR3 region has the DNA TGTGCCAGCAGTCAGGGGCAAACGGGCCAGCCCCAGCATTTT.

This chain connects TRBV14 to TRBJ1-1, with 9 nucleotides matching TRBD1. The CDR3 is 14 amino acids. Per germline, CDR1 SGHDN and CDR2 FVKESK. J lost 6 bases, V lost 4 bases, and 6 bases had no gene match. CDR3 nucleotides: TGTGCCAGCAGCCGGATAACAGGGGGCTCTGAAGCTTTCTTT. Residues: CASSRITGGSEAFF.

CDR3 in amino acids: CASSRRGARETQYF. CDR3 bases: TGCGCCAGCAGCCGCAGGGGAGCGAGGGAGACCCAGTACTTC. The rearrangement uses TRBV4-3 and TRBJ2-5; tentatively, D is TRBD1 (6 bases). V shed 4 bases and J shed 5 bases, with 14 bases lying between them. CDR3 length equals 14 residues. Germline-derived CDR1 and CDR2 are LGHNA and YSLEER.

The J gene is TRBJ2-5, the V gene TRBV29-1; 8 bases fit TRBD1. Trimming at V came to 2 bases and at J to 5 bases, leaving 7 bases not matched to a gene. Germline CDR1 and CDR2: SQVTM and ANQGSEA. The CDR3 consists of 14 residues. The CDR3 protein is CSVERDRSWETQYF. In DNA, the CDR3 is TGCAGCGTTGAACGGGACAGGTCTTGGGAGACCCAGTACTTC.

V is TRBV1 and J is TRBJ2-3; the table's D call of TRBD2 was not tested on the DNA. TRBV1 is flagged as a pseudogene. The CDR3 extends over 17 amino acids. The CDR3 spells CTSSQEGERRSTDTQYF. In nucleotides, the CDR3 is TGCACCAGCAGCCAAGAAGGTGAGCGGAGAAGCACAGATACGCAGTATTTT.

The chain joins TRBV7-6 to TRBJ2-5, with 9 bases identical to TRBD2. The CDR3 has 15 residues. The V gene's germline CDR1 is SGHVS and CDR2 FNYEAQ. The V gene end was trimmed by 4 bases and the J gene end by 2 bases; junction bases not matched to a gene: 5. CDR3 in amino acids: CASSSAGGRQETQYF. The CDR3 DNA sequence: TGTGCCAGCAGCTCCGCGGGAGGGCGGCAAGAGACCCAGTACTTC. Full variable domain (rest looked up from reference TRBV7-6 and TRBJ2-5): GAGVSQSPRYKVTKRGQDVALRCDPISGHVSLYWYRQALGQGPEFLTYFNYEAQQDKSGLPNDRFSAERPEGSISTLTIQRTEQRDSAMYRCASSSAGGRQETQYFGPGTRLLVL.

This clone was seen only once. The V and J genes are TRBV21-1 and TRBJ2-1; the D call TRBD2 from the table was never checked on the DNA. TRBV21-1 is described as a pseudogene. The CDR3 loop spans 14 amino acids. The CDR3 DNA reads TGTGCCAGCGCCCGGGACTTCCCCTACAATGAGCAGTTCTTC. This translates into CASARDFPYNEQFF.

This chain uses TRBV5-6 with TRBJ2-5, with 8 positions matching TRBD1. The trim removed 1 base at V and 4 bases at J, leaving 3 bases unmatched. This CDR3 is 14 amino acids long. CDR1 SGHDT and CDR2 YYEEEE come from the germline V gene. CDR3: CASSLPGTGETQYF. In DNA, the CDR3 is TGTGCCAGCAGCTTGCCCGGGACAGGAGAGACCCAGTACTTC.

This chain uses TRBV7-9 with TRBJ2-1; 11 bases map to TRBD2. Trimming took 3 bases from V and 15 from J; bases not matched to a gene: 10. Germline assignment: CDR1 SEHNR and CDR2 FQNEAQ (reference sequence). The CDR3 covers 14 residues. The CDR3 spells CASSFGTSGPRGFF. The CDR3 DNA reads TGTGCCAGCAGCTTTGGGACTAGCGGTCCTCGGGGGTTCTTC.